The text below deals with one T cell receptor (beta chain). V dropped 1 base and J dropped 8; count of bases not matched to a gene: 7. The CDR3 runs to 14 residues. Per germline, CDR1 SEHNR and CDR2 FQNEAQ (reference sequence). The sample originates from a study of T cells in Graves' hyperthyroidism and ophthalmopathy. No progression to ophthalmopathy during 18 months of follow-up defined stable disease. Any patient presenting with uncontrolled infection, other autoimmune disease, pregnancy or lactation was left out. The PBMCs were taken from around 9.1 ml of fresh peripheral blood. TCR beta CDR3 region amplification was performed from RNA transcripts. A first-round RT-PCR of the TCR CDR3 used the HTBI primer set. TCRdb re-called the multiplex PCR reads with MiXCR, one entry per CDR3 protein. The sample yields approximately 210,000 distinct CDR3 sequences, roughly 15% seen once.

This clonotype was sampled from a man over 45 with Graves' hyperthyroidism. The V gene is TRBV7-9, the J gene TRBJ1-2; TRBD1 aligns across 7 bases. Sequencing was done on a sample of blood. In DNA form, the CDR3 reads TGTGCCAGCAGCTTAGGGACAGGCGTCAAAGGCTACACCTTC. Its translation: CASSLGTGVKGYTF.